Below, 14 T cell receptor beta chains from the same sample are listed, as sequenced in a study of OX40 agonist ivuxolimab in advanced cancers. Libraries were prepared by immunoSEQ multiplex PCR; TCRdb keeps only in-frame clonotypes and omits some of them. The sample includes some 70,000 clones, more than 70% of them seen just once. Sequences were derived from CD4+ or CD8+ T cells sorted from blood, sampled in a trial of the OX40 agonist ivuxolimab. Receptors originate from an adult with an advanced solid tumor such as melanoma, head and neck, liver or kidney cancer.

The chain carries TRBV7-9 and TRBJ1-3; D possibly corresponds to TRBD1 (6 bases). Germline CDR1 is SEHNR and CDR2 is FQNEAQ (reference sequence). V was clipped by 6 bases and J by 1 base, with 16 bases between them. The CDR3 is 16 residues long. The CDR3 is CASRRLGQGSGNTIYF. The CDR3, as DNA: TGTGCCAGCAGACGACTGGGGCAGGGGTCTGGAAACACCATATATTTT.

The chain combines TRBV7-7 with TRBJ1-3, with 10 positions matching TRBD1. V was clipped by 5 bases and J by 3 bases; unmatched bases: 4. Per germline, CDR1 SSHAT and CDR2 FNYEAQ (reference sequence). The CDR3 is 15 residues long. DNA of the CDR3: TGTGCCAGCAGCCGGGACAGGGGATTTGGAAACACCATATATTTT. It is translated as CASSRDRGFGNTIYF. The variable domain in full, with the rest retrieved from reference TRBV7-7 and TRBJ1-3, is GAGVSQSPRYKVTKRGQDVTLRCDPISSHATLYWYQQALGQGPEFLTYFNYEAQPDKSGLPSDRFSAERPEGSISTLTIQRTEQRDSAMYRCASSRDRGFGNTIYFGEGSWLTVV.

The chain recombines TRBV2 with TRBJ1-2; no clear D. Between the trimmed V and J ends, which lost 3 bases and 6 bases, there was a span of 17 bases. Germline CDR1 and CDR2: SNHLY and FYNNEI. The CDR3 sequence is 15 residues long. CDR3 sequence reads: CASSDNILDVHGYTF. The CDR3 coding sequence is TGTGCCAGCAGTGATAATATTCTGGACGTGCATGGCTACACCTTC.

V is TRBV9 and J is TRBJ1-2; TRBD1 agrees at 7 bases. Germline V gene data show CDR1 as SGDLS and CDR2 as YYNGEE. The junction had 3 bases not matched to a gene; V was cut back by 1 base and J by 0 bases. The CDR3 has 15 amino acids. The CDR3 DNA is TGTGCCAGCAGCGTAATGGGACAGCCTAACTATGGCTACACCTTC. Its protein is CASSVMGQPNYGYTF. Combining the CDR3 with reference TRBV9 and TRBJ1-2 gives the whole variable domain DSGVTQTPKHLITATGQRVTLRCSPRSGDLSVYWYQQSLDQGLQFLIQYYNGEERAKGNILERFSAQQFPDLHSELNLSSLELGDSALYFCASSVMGQPNYGYTFGSGTRLTVV.

The chain uses TRBV2 and TRBJ1-5; 8 bases are a match to TRBD1. V shed 3 bases and J 0 bases; nucleotides not matched to a gene: 4. Germline V gene lookup returns CDR1 SNHLY and CDR2 FYNNEI. The CDR3 sequence is 16 residues long. The CDR3 protein is CASSERTGYSNQPQHF. In DNA form, the CDR3 reads TGTGCCAGCAGTGAGCGGACAGGGTATAGCAATCAGCCCCAGCATTTT. Combining the CDR3 with reference TRBV2 and TRBJ1-5 gives the whole variable domain EPEVTQTPSHQVTQMGQEVILRCVPISNHLYFYWYRQILGQKVEFLVSFYNNEISEKSEIFDDQFSVERPDGSNFTLKIRSTKLEDSAMYFCASSERTGYSNQPQHFGDGTRLSIL.

The V gene is TRBV11-2, the J gene TRBJ2-2; 13 bases fit TRBD2. The CDR3 contains 15 residues. V was clipped by 5 bases and J by 3 bases; unmatched bases: 0. Germline V gene sequence: CDR1 SGHAT, CDR2 FQNNGV. CDR3 protein: CASSGLAGDTGELFF. CDR3 sequence (DNA): TGTGCCAGCAGCGGACTAGCGGGGGACACCGGGGAGCTGTTTTTT.

As concerns this clone: Other nucleotide sequences in the sample specify the same CDR3. This chain links TRBV14 with TRBJ1-1, with TRBD1 matching over 7 bases. The V and J ends lost 4 bases and 4 bases, in that order; junction bases with no gene match: 9. The CDR3 has 15 amino acids. Germline CDR1 reads SGHDN; CDR2 reads FVKESK. DNA for the CDR3: TGTGCCAGCAGCCCCAGGACAGGTTGGGGCACTGAAGCTTTCTTT. It translates to CASSPRTGWGTEAFF.

V is TRBV4-3 and J is TRBJ2-5; TRBD1 might be the D (6 bases). Deletions cut 2 bases from V and 5 bases from J, with 9 bases between. The CDR3 spans 13 residues. Germline lookup yields CDR1 LGHNA and CDR2 YSLEER. The CDR3 nucleotides are TGCGCCAGCAGCCAAAGGGGGTGGGAGACCCAGTACTTC. It yields the protein CASSQRGWETQYF.

The rearrangement uses TRBV2 and TRBJ1-1; D possibly corresponds to TRBD1 (5 bases). Germline V gives CDR1 SNHLY, CDR2 FYNNEI. This CDR3 has 16 residues. V gave up 7 bases and J gave up 0 bases, with 18 bases separating them. The DNA for the CDR3 is TGTGCCAGCACCAAGTGGGGGGACTTCATGAACACTGAAGCTTTCTTT. Translation: CASTKWGDFMNTEAFF.

J is TRBJ1-2 and V is TRBV7-2, with unresolved D. This CDR3 has 13 amino acids. Trimming shortened V by 3 bases and J by 2 bases, and 7 bases separated the two germline ends. Germline values: CDR1 SGHTA, CDR2 FQGNSA. The CDR3 is CASSFPANYGYTF. The CDR3 bases are TGTGCCAGCAGCTTCCCAGCAAACTATGGCTACACCTTC.

V usage is TRBV19 and J usage is TRBJ1-4, with TRBD1 matching over 7 bases. V gave up 9 bases and J gave up 4 bases; unmatched junction bases: 11. From germline, CDR1 is LNHDA and CDR2 SQIVND (reference sequence). CDR3 length: 15 residues. CDR3: CASREGTGDNEKLFF. DNA of the CDR3: TGTGCCAGCCGAGAAGGAACAGGGGATAATGAAAAACTGTTTTTT.

The chain couples TRBV5-1 to TRBJ2-7; D may be TRBD1 (5 bases). The V end lost 4 bases, the J end lost 4 bases, and 24 bases lay between the germline ends. Germline V CDR1 and CDR2: SGHRS, YFSETQ. The CDR3 extends over 17 amino acids. The CDR3 here is CASSPFDRGRRGYEQYF. CDR3 bases: TGCGCCAGCAGCCCCTTTGATCGAGGCAGAAGGGGTTACGAGCAGTACTTC.

In DNA form, the CDR3 reads TGTGCCAGCAGCCCCCCTGGAGGGGGGGCCACCAATGAGCAGTTCTTC. Translated: CASSPPGGGATNEQFF. The genes are TRBV5-6 and TRBJ2-1; tentatively, D is TRBD2 (7 bases). The CDR3 loop spans 16 amino acids. V was pared by 4 bases and J by 6 bases, with 20 bases between. Germline CDR1 is SGHDT and CDR2 is YYEEEE.

On this clone itself: The same CDR3 can be traced to other DNA sequences in this sample. The chain recombines TRBV18 with TRBJ1-1, with 9 bases fitting TRBD1. V gave up 3 bases and J gave up 8 bases; unmatched junction bases: 4. The CDR3 covers 13 residues. CDR1 is KGHSH, CDR2 LQKENI, per germline. The CDR3 DNA follows: TGTGCCAGCTCACCGCCCGGACAGGGGGAAGCTTTCTTT. It encodes CASSPPGQGEAFF.